A single sample gave rise to the 9 T cell receptor beta chains below, sequenced in a study of T cells in Graves' hyperthyroidism and ophthalmopathy. Amplified TCR beta CDR3 regions came from RNA transcripts. TCR CDR3 regions were first amplified by RT-PCR with HTBI primers. TCRdb itself ran the multiplex PCR reads through MiXCR, one entry per CDR3 protein. The sample lists 300,000 to 450,000 distinct CDR3 sequences, 17% seen once, with almost 35% in the top ten. The sample comprised blood. Every receptor here comes from a woman younger than 45 with Graves' hyperthyroidism that later progressed to Graves' ophthalmopathy.

This clonotype showed up many times. This chain links TRBV11-2 with TRBJ2-1; 8 bases are shared with TRBD2. Germline trimming cut 7 bases from V and 1 base from J; bases unmatched to any gene: 3. This CDR3 comprises 14 residues. CDR1 and CDR2 from the germline V gene are SGHAT and FQNNGV. The CDR3 here is CASNGGDSYNEQFF. CDR3 DNA: TGTGCCAGCAACGGGGGGGATTCCTACAATGAGCAGTTCTTC.

This clonotype was counted a single time. This rearrangement joins TRBV10-3 to TRBJ1-5, with a tentative D call TRBD1 (5 bases). The CDR3 covers 12 residues. Germline CDR1 and CDR2: ENHRY and SYGVKD. V lost 8 bases and J 4 bases, leaving 9 bases between the germline ends. Here the CDR3 DNA reads TGTGCCATCTGGGACGGGAATCAGCCCCAGCATTTT. Translation gives CAIWDGNQPQHF.

This chain joins TRBV19 and TRBJ1-5, with unresolved D. This CDR3 is built from 15 residues. The V end lost 3 bases, the J end lost 3 bases, and 12 bases lay between the germline ends. Germline CDR1 and CDR2: LNHDA and SQIVND (reference sequence). CDR3 amino acids: CASSIWTGNNQPQHF. CDR3 nucleotide sequence: TGTGCCAGTAGTATTTGGACCGGGAACAATCAGCCCCAGCATTTT.

Ten or more counts support this clonotype. The chain has TRBV2 and TRBJ2-1; D may be TRBD1 or TRBD2 (6 bases each). The CDR3 spans 14 residues. CDR1 is SNHLY and CDR2 is FYNNEI in the germline V gene. Trimming pared 1 base from V and 8 bases from J, leaving 12 bases between. The CDR3 DNA follows: TGTGCCAGCAGTGAAGACGGGGGCGGCGATGAGCAGTTCTTC. Encoded protein: CASSEDGGGDEQFF.

The sample holds many counts of this clonotype. This chain connects TRBV27 to TRBJ1-6, with D perhaps TRBD1 (6 bases). Deletions cut 7 bases from V and 10 bases from J, with 17 bases between. Germline V gene sequence: CDR1 MNHEY, CDR2 SMNVEV (reference sequence). The CDR3 covers 14 residues. CDR3 amino acids: CASTPVGGWSPLHF. The CDR3 coding sequence is TGTGCCAGCACCCCAGTCGGGGGCTGGTCACCCCTCCACTTT.

This chain links TRBV9 with TRBJ2-7; 12 nucleotides agree with TRBD1. The CDR3 contains 16 residues. Per germline, CDR1 SGDLS and CDR2 YYNGEE. Trimming removed 0 bases from V and 3 bases from J; junction bases left unmatched: 4. DNA of the CDR3: TGTGCCAGCAGCGTAGGGGGGACAGGGGGCTTCTACGAGCAGTACTTC. Protein product: CASSVGGTGGFYEQYF. The whole variable domain, remainder taken from reference TRBV9 and TRBJ2-7, is DSGVTQTPKHLITATGQRVTLRCSPRSGDLSVYWYQQSLDQGLQFLIQYYNGEERAKGNILERFSAQQFPDLHSELNLSSLELGDSALYFCASSVGGTGGFYEQYFGPGTRLTVT.

The table lists this clonotype with a few counts. The chain has TRBV6-1 and TRBJ2-2, with D perhaps matching TRBD2 (6 bases). Germline V gives CDR1 MNHNS, CDR2 SASEGT. This CDR3 comprises 16 residues. V lost 5 bases, J lost 4 bases, and 17 bases lay in between. The CDR3 DNA reads as TGTGCCAGCAGTCCCTTCGAGACAGCGGGCACCGGGGAGCTGTTTTTT. Translation gives CASSPFETAGTGELFF.

This clonotype was seen at least ten times. The chain is built from TRBV2 and TRBJ2-5, with 8 bases lining up with TRBD1. Trimming removed 7 bases from V and 5 bases from J; junction bases left unmatched: 12. Germline V gene lookup returns CDR1 SNHLY and CDR2 FYNNEI. The CDR3 totals 15 residues. The CDR3 DNA is TGTGCCAGCACCGTTCGGACAGGGAGGATGGAGACCCAGTACTTC. Translated: CASTVRTGRMETQYF.

The rearrangement links TRBV6-2 or TRBV6-3 to TRBJ2-1; 11 bases agree with TRBD2. This CDR3 has 18 amino acids. CDR1 and CDR2 from the germline V gene are MNHEY and SVGEGT. J lost 0 bases, V lost 5 bases, and 9 bases had no gene match. In nucleotides, the CDR3 is TGTGCCAGCAGTCGCCCTAGCGGGGGGCGGAGCTCCTACAATGAGCAGTTCTTC. As protein: CASSRPSGGRSSYNEQFF.